The rows below give T cell receptor beta chains drawn from one sample of a study of CD8 T cells in ankylosing spondylitis. TCRdb reanalysed the 5' RACE reads using MiXCR and keeps one entry per CDR3 protein. This table holds 450,000 or so distinct CDR3 sequences, more than 25% found once. Source material: blood, either unsorted or a sorted T cell fraction (not recorded which). These receptors all come from a male donor with ankylosing spondylitis. Both conserved end residues are part of each CDR3. Fields, in order: V gene, D gene, clone size, J gene, CDR3 DNA, CDR3 protein. A D gene is named only where the DNA matches it firmly. For some rows the clone size is stated as once, few or many, or as a class when expanded; others skip it.

v_call: TRBV12-3/TRBV12-4; d_call: -; clone_size: -; j_call: TRBJ1-3; cdr3_nt: TGTGCCAGCAGTTTGGTACTGGGGGACGATTACTCTGGAAACACCATATATTTT; cdr3_aa: CASSLVLGDDYSGNTIYF
v_call: TRBV2; d_call: -; clone_size: -; j_call: TRBJ1-2; cdr3_nt: TGTGCCAGCAGAGAGACGGAAAACTATGGCTACACCTTC; cdr3_aa: CASRETENYGYTF
v_call: TRBV12-3/TRBV12-4; d_call: -; clone_size: few; j_call: TRBJ2-2; cdr3_nt: TGTGCCAGCAGTTTCCCTCGGGGTAGGGTTGGTGTAACCGGGGAGCTGTTTTTT; cdr3_aa: CASSFPRGRVGVTGELFF
v_call: TRBV29-1; d_call: TRBD2; clone_size: few; j_call: TRBJ2-5; cdr3_nt: TGCAGCGTCTACGCTAGCGGGAGGGTCCAAGAGACCCAGTACTTC; cdr3_aa: CSVYASGRVQETQYF
v_call: TRBV12-3/TRBV12-4; d_call: TRBD2; clone_size: many; j_call: TRBJ2-1; cdr3_nt: TGTGCCAGCAGGGCCGGGACTAGCGGCTACAATGAGCAGTTCTTC; cdr3_aa: CASRAGTSGYNEQFF
v_call: TRBV20-1; d_call: -; clone_size: -; j_call: TRBJ2-1; cdr3_nt: TGCAGTGCTTCCCCCGCGGGGAATGAGCAGTTCTTC; cdr3_aa: CSASPAGNEQFF
v_call: TRBV19; d_call: -; clone_size: few; j_call: TRBJ2-5; cdr3_nt: TGTGCCAGTAGTAGCGACGATCAAGAGACCCAGTACTTC; cdr3_aa: CASSSDDQETQYF
v_call: TRBV20-1; d_call: -; clone_size: few; j_call: TRBJ2-5; cdr3_nt: TGCAGTGCTATCGGCGGATATCACCAAGAGACCCAGTACTTC; cdr3_aa: CSAIGGYHQETQYF
v_call: TRBV29-1; d_call: -; clone_size: few; j_call: TRBJ1-4; cdr3_nt: TGCAGCGTTGAAGCCCGACAGGCCGGGAATGAAAAACTGTTTTTT; cdr3_aa: CSVEARQAGNEKLFF
v_call: TRBV29-1; d_call: -; clone_size: few; j_call: TRBJ2-3; cdr3_nt: TGCAGCGTTGAGTTGGGGCAGCGCACAGATACGCAGTATTTT; cdr3_aa: CSVELGQRTDTQYF
v_call: TRBV12-3/TRBV12-4; d_call: -; clone_size: few; j_call: TRBJ1-1; cdr3_nt: TGTGCCAGCAGTTTACAGGGGAGATTGAACACTGAAGCTTTCTTT; cdr3_aa: CASSLQGRLNTEAFF
v_call: TRBV2; d_call: -; clone_size: -; j_call: TRBJ2-2; cdr3_nt: TGTGCCAGCAGTGTCTACAGGATAAACACCGGGGAGCTGTTTTTT; cdr3_aa: CASSVYRINTGELFF
v_call: TRBV3-1; d_call: -; clone_size: -; j_call: TRBJ2-3; cdr3_nt: TGTGCCAGCAGTGGGGTAGCGGACCTTAGCACAGATACGCAGTATTTT; cdr3_aa: CASSGVADLSTDTQYF
v_call: TRBV12-3/TRBV12-4; d_call: TRBD2; clone_size: -; j_call: TRBJ2-1; cdr3_nt: TGTGCCAGCAATAGCGGGGGAGGTGGAAACAATGAGCAGTTCTTC; cdr3_aa: CASNSGGGGNNEQFF
v_call: TRBV15; d_call: -; clone_size: -; j_call: TRBJ1-2; cdr3_nt: TGTGCCACCAGCACAGGGCCCAACTATGGCTACACCTTC; cdr3_aa: CATSTGPNYGYTF
v_call: TRBV12-3/TRBV12-4; d_call: -; clone_size: few; j_call: TRBJ2-3; cdr3_nt: TGTGCCAGCAGTTTATGGGGGGACTCAGATACGCAGTATTTT; cdr3_aa: CASSLWGDSDTQYF
v_call: TRBV20-1; d_call: -; clone_size: once; j_call: TRBJ1-2; cdr3_nt: TGCAGTGCTAGAGATATCTCCCTATTCAATAACTATGGCTACACCTTC; cdr3_aa: CSARDISLFNNYGYTF
v_call: TRBV15; d_call: -; clone_size: few; j_call: TRBJ1-2; cdr3_nt: TGTGCCACCAGTCAGGGGCACGCTGGCTACACCTTC; cdr3_aa: CATSQGHAGYTF
v_call: TRBV5-1; d_call: TRBD2; clone_size: few; j_call: TRBJ2-1; cdr3_nt: TGCGCCAGCAGGGTACAGCGGGATTTTAACTCCTACAATGAGCAGTTCTTC; cdr3_aa: CASRVQRDFNSYNEQFF
v_call: TRBV6-1; d_call: -; clone_size: -; j_call: TRBJ1-1; cdr3_nt: TGTGCCAGCCTAGTAAATGAGGGCGGAACTGAAGCTTTCTTT; cdr3_aa: CASLVNEGGTEAFF
v_call: TRBV5-1; d_call: -; clone_size: few; j_call: TRBJ2-5; cdr3_nt: TGCGCCAGCAGCTGGGGGAACCCCGAGCCAGAGACCCAGTACTTC; cdr3_aa: CASSWGNPEPETQYF
v_call: TRBV11-2; d_call: TRBD2; clone_size: few; j_call: TRBJ2-1; cdr3_nt: TGTGCCAGCAGCTTAGGTCTAGCGGGAGGGAAGCAGTTCTTC; cdr3_aa: CASSLGLAGGKQFF
v_call: TRBV4-1; d_call: -; clone_size: few; j_call: TRBJ1-1; cdr3_nt: TGCGCCAGCAGCCGAGCTTTTGGGGGTGACACTGAAGCTTTCTTT; cdr3_aa: CASSRAFGGDTEAFF
v_call: TRBV2; d_call: TRBD1; clone_size: -; j_call: TRBJ1-4; cdr3_nt: TGTGCCAGCAGTGAAATGGGGACAGAAGATGAAAAACTGTTTTTT; cdr3_aa: CASSEMGTEDEKLFF
v_call: TRBV14; d_call: -; clone_size: -; j_call: TRBJ2-3; cdr3_nt: TGTGCCAGCAGCCAAGTCGGTGGTGGCTCAGATACGCAGTATTTT; cdr3_aa: CASSQVGGGSDTQYF
v_call: TRBV15; d_call: TRBD1; clone_size: -; j_call: TRBJ1-1; cdr3_nt: TGTGCCACCAGCAGAGCTTTACAGGGGGCGCCTGAAGCTTTCTTT; cdr3_aa: CATSRALQGAPEAFF
v_call: TRBV15; d_call: -; clone_size: few; j_call: TRBJ2-2; cdr3_nt: TGTGCCACCAGCAGACAGGAGAACACCGGGGAGCTGTTTTTT; cdr3_aa: CATSRQENTGELFF
v_call: TRBV20-1; d_call: TRBD2; clone_size: -; j_call: TRBJ2-2; cdr3_nt: TGCAGTGCTAGCGTCGCCGGGACTAGCGGGAGTGTAGCCGGGGAGCTGTTTTTT; cdr3_aa: CSASVAGTSGSVAGELFF
v_call: TRBV20-1; d_call: -; clone_size: -; j_call: TRBJ1-1; cdr3_nt: TGCAGTGCTGATGCCCTCGAGGGCGTGAACACTGAAGCTTTCTTT; cdr3_aa: CSADALEGVNTEAFF
v_call: TRBV5-1; d_call: -; clone_size: -; j_call: TRBJ1-1; cdr3_nt: TGCGCCAGCAGCGACGCCAGGGTGGGGGGCGCAGAAGCTTTCTTT; cdr3_aa: CASSDARVGGAEAFF
v_call: TRBV12-3/TRBV12-4; d_call: TRBD1; clone_size: -; j_call: TRBJ1-6; cdr3_nt: TGTGCCAGCGGCGAGACAGGGGGAAAGGGATCCTATAATTCACCCCTCCACTTT; cdr3_aa: CASGETGGKGSYNSPLHF
v_call: TRBV15; d_call: -; clone_size: few; j_call: TRBJ2-1; cdr3_nt: TGTGCCACCAGCAGAGGACACGGGAAGTCCTACAATGAGCAGTTCTTC; cdr3_aa: CATSRGHGKSYNEQFF
v_call: TRBV5-1; d_call: -; clone_size: few; j_call: TRBJ2-6; cdr3_nt: TGCGCCAGCAGATACCAGGAGGGGGCTGGGGCCAACGTCCTGACTTTC; cdr3_aa: CASRYQEGAGANVLTF
v_call: TRBV10-1; d_call: -; clone_size: few; j_call: TRBJ2-5; cdr3_nt: TGCGCCAGCAGACCCGCAGCGGGAGAGACCCAGTACTTC; cdr3_aa: CASRPAAGETQYF
v_call: TRBV11-2; d_call: -; clone_size: -; j_call: TRBJ1-2; cdr3_nt: TGTGCCAGCAGCCAAACCCGGACCGTATATGGCTACACCTTC; cdr3_aa: CASSQTRTVYGYTF
v_call: TRBV5-1; d_call: TRBD1; clone_size: -; j_call: TRBJ2-2; cdr3_nt: TGCGCCAGCAGCCGGGGACAGGGGATCGGGGAGCTGTTTTTT; cdr3_aa: CASSRGQGIGELFF
v_call: TRBV30; d_call: -; clone_size: -; j_call: TRBJ1-2; cdr3_nt: TGTGCCTGGAGTACCGGGATCGGGGGCTACACCTTC; cdr3_aa: CAWSTGIGGYTF
v_call: TRBV6-2/TRBV6-3; d_call: -; clone_size: -; j_call: TRBJ2-6; cdr3_nt: TGTGCCAGCAGTTACTCGCCTGGGGCCAACGTCCTGACTTTC; cdr3_aa: CASSYSPGANVLTF
v_call: TRBV3-1; d_call: TRBD2; clone_size: -; j_call: TRBJ2-3; cdr3_nt: TGTGCCAGCAGCCGGGCCGGGAGGGCCCCAGATACGCAGTATTTT; cdr3_aa: CASSRAGRAPDTQYF
v_call: TRBV5-1; d_call: -; clone_size: few; j_call: TRBJ1-1; cdr3_nt: TGCGCCACTAGGCGGGACGTGGGGGCTAACACTGAAGCTTTCTTT; cdr3_aa: CATRRDVGANTEAFF
v_call: TRBV18; d_call: TRBD1; clone_size: few; j_call: TRBJ1-1; cdr3_nt: TGTGCCAGCTCACCCGACAGGGCTGGTGAAGCTTTCTTT; cdr3_aa: CASSPDRAGEAFF
v_call: TRBV7-2; d_call: -; clone_size: few; j_call: TRBJ1-1; cdr3_nt: TGTGCCAGCAGCTTGGTCACTGGGGCAACTGAAGCTTTCTTT; cdr3_aa: CASSLVTGATEAFF
v_call: TRBV29-1; d_call: -; clone_size: -; j_call: TRBJ2-2; cdr3_nt: TGCAGCGCCCAGGATTCAACTAACACCGGGGAGCTGTTTTTT; cdr3_aa: CSAQDSTNTGELFF
v_call: TRBV5-1; d_call: TRBD2; clone_size: -; j_call: TRBJ2-1; cdr3_nt: TGCGCCAGCAGTTCGACTAGCGGGAGAACCTACAATGAGCAGTTCTTC; cdr3_aa: CASSSTSGRTYNEQFF
v_call: TRBV6-1; d_call: TRBD2; clone_size: few; j_call: TRBJ2-3; cdr3_nt: TGTGCCAGCGGGAGGGTTAGCCGCACAGATACGCAGTATTTT; cdr3_aa: CASGRVSRTDTQYF
v_call: TRBV10-3; d_call: TRBD2; clone_size: many; j_call: TRBJ2-1; cdr3_nt: TGTGCCATCAGCGGGACTAGCGGCAATGAGCAGTTCTTC; cdr3_aa: CAISGTSGNEQFF
v_call: TRBV3-1; d_call: -; clone_size: -; j_call: TRBJ1-4; cdr3_nt: TGTGCCAGCAGCCAAGGGGACCTTGATGAAAAACTGTTTTTT; cdr3_aa: CASSQGDLDEKLFF
v_call: TRBV7-9; d_call: -; clone_size: -; j_call: TRBJ2-1; cdr3_nt: TGTGCCAGCAGCCCACCCTGGGGAGAAGAGGTTGAGCAGTTCTTC; cdr3_aa: CASSPPWGEEVEQFF
v_call: TRBV2; d_call: -; clone_size: few; j_call: TRBJ2-1; cdr3_nt: TGTGCCAGCAGTCCTGGGCATGAGCAGTTCTTC; cdr3_aa: CASSPGHEQFF
v_call: TRBV20-1; d_call: TRBD1; clone_size: few; j_call: TRBJ2-4; cdr3_nt: TGCAGTGCTAGAGGGAGACAGGGGGGAATTCAGTACTTC; cdr3_aa: CSARGRQGGIQYF
v_call: TRBV5-1; d_call: -; clone_size: few; j_call: TRBJ2-5; cdr3_nt: TGCGCCAGCAGCCGCACCGGGCAGTCCAGAGAGACCCAGTACTTC; cdr3_aa: CASSRTGQSRETQYF